This entry is about one T cell receptor (beta chain). Its antigen is currently unknown. With 60 Vbeta and 13 Jbeta primers, the PCR was carried out. TCRdb's copy holds only in-frame clones and misses some; the assay was immunoSEQ multiplex PCR. The sample includes tens of thousands of clones. This entry belongs to a study of cytomegalovirus exposure and HLA in healthy donors. General observations from the study: TCR sequences were mostly rare, though some public TCRs occurred in many donors. Reports described diagnosis of cytomegalovirus status by the classifier as highly specific and sensitive. Sequence variants that were highly shared formed a cluster that was likely a sequencing artifact.

This cohort consisted of healthy bone marrow donors. The CDR3 has 13 amino acids. Trimming removed 2 bases from V and 5 bases from J, with 9 bases in between. Germline V CDR1 and CDR2: KGHSH, LQKENI. The chain uses TRBV18 and TRBJ2-5, with D hard to call. This TCR was recovered from a man aged 18 to 30 in good health and CMV-seropositive. The specimen was PBMCs. CDR3 nucleotide sequence: TGTGCCAGCTCACCAGCCTTGCAGGAGACCCAGTACTTC. This codes for CASSPALQETQYF.